This T cell receptor (beta chain) was observed in a study of T cell responses to AZD1222 COVID-19 vaccine. On the study more broadly: Pooling of second doses given at about 4 or about 12 weeks was done.

TCRdb keeps only in-frame clones here, not all; method: immunoSEQ multiplex PCR. The data contain over 110,000 clones, approximately 90% of them seen just once; the ten biggest clones take up around 1.6%. Study-wide results and limits: Variant regions that are unmutated are reportedly the target of nearly half of spike-specific TCRs. Spike-wide vaccine-associated CD4 TCRs dominated at 160-218 and 743-854. White British ancestry dominated among donors, who included more females, and clonal diversity was possibly underestimated.

Turning to this clone: Its antigen is still unknown.

The germline gives CDR1 SGHRS, CDR2 YFSETQ. With 0 bases removed from V and 4 bases from J, the gap between germline ends came to 14 bases. The CDR3 is made up of 16 amino acids. This receptor was identified in an adult in good health. The sample in question was peripheral blood, obtained on day 0 of AZD1222 vaccination. V gene TRBV5-1 combines with J gene TRBJ2-1; D is undetermined. The CDR3: CASSLVPTLGYNEQFF. In DNA, the CDR3 is TGCGCCAGCAGCTTGGTTCCCACTCTGGGGTACAATGAGCAGTTCTTC.